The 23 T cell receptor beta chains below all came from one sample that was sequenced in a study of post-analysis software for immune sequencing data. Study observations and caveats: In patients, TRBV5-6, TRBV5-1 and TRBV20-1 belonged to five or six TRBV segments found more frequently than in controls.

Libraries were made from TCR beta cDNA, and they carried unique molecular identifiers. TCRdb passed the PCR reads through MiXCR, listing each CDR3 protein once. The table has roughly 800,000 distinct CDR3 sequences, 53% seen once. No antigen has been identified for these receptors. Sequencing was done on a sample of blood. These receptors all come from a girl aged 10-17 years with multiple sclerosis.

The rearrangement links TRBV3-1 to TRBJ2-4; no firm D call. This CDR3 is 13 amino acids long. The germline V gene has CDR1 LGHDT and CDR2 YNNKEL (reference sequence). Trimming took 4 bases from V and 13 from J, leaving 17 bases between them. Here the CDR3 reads CASSPRSAYGQYF. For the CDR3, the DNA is TGTGCCAGCAGCCCCCGTTCGGCGTACGGGCAGTACTTC.

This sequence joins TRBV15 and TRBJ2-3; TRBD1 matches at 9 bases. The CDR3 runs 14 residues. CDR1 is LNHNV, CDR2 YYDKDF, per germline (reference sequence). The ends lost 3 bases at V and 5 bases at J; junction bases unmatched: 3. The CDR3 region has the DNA TGTGCCACCAGCAGGGGACAGGGAGGAGATACGCAGTATTTT. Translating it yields CATSRGQGGDTQYF.

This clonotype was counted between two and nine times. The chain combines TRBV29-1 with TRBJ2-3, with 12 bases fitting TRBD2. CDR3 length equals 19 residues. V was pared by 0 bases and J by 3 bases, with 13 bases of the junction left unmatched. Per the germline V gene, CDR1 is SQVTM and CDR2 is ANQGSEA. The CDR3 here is CSVEEPTRTSGRYTDTQYF. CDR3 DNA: TGCAGCGTTGAAGAACCCACACGCACTAGCGGGAGGTATACAGATACGCAGTATTTT.

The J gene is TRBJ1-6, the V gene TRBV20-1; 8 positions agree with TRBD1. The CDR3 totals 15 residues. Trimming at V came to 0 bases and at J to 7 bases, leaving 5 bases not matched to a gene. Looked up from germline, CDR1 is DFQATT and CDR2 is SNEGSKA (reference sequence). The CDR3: CSARDPRQGNSPLHF. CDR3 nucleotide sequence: TGCAGTGCTAGAGATCCCAGACAGGGGAATTCACCCCTCCACTTT.

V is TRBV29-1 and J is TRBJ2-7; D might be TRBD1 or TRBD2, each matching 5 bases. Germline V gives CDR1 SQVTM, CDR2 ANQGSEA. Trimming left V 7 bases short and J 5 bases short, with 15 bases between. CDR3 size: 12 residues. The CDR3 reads CSADHRGHEQYF. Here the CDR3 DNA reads TGCAGCGCCGATCACCGGGGCCACGAGCAGTACTTC.

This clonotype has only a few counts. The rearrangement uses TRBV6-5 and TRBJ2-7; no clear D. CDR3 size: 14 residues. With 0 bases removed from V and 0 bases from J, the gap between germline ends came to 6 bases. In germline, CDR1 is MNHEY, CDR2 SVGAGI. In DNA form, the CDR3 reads TGTGCCAGCAGTTACTCTTTTAGCTCCTACGAGCAGTACTTC. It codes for CASSYSFSSYEQYF.

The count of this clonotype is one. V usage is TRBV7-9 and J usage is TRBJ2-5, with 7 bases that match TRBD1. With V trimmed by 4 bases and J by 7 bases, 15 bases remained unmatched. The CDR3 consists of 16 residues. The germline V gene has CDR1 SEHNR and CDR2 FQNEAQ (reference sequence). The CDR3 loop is CASSSIRQTTGVTQYF. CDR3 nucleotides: TGTGCCAGCAGCTCGATAAGACAGACCACAGGGGTGACCCAGTACTTC.

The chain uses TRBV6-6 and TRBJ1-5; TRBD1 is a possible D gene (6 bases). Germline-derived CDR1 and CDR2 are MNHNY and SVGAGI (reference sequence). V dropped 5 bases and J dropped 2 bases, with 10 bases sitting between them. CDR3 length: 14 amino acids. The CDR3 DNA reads TGTGCCAGCAGTAAACAGGGAGGCAATCAGCCCCAGCATTTT. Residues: CASSKQGGNQPQHF.

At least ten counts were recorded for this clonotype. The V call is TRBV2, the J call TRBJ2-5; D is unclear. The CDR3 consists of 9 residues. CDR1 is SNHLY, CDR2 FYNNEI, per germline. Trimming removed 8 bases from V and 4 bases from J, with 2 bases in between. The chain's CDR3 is CASGETQYF. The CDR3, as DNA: TGTGCCAGCGGAGAGACCCAGTACTTC.

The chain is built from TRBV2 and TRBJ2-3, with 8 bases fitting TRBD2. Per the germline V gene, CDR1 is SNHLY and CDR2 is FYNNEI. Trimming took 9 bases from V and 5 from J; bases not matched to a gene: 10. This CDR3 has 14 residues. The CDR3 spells CASGPAGDKDTQYF. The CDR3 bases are TGTGCCAGTGGACCAGCGGGGGATAAAGATACGCAGTATTTT.

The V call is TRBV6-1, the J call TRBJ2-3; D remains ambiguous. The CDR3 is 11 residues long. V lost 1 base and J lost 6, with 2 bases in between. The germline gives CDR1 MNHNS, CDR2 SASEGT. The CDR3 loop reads CASSEVDTQYF. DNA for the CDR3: TGTGCCAGCAGTGAAGTCGATACGCAGTATTTT.

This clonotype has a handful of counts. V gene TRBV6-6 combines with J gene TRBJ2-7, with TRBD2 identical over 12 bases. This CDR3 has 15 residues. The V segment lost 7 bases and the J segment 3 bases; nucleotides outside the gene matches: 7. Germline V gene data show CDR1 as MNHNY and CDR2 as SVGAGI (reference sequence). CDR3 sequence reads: CASTASGRAIYEQYF. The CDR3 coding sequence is TGTGCCAGCACCGCTAGCGGGAGGGCCATCTACGAGCAGTACTTC.

The CDR3 loop reads CATSWGGRARNQPQHF. The CDR3 DNA sequence: TGTGCCACCAGCTGGGGGGGCAGGGCCCGCAATCAGCCCCAGCATTTT. The chain is built from TRBV15 and TRBJ1-5; perhaps TRBD1 as D (6 bases). The CDR3 runs to 16 residues. Trimming cost V 5 bases and J 2 bases, with 16 bases left between them. Germline CDR1 reads LNHNV; CDR2 reads YYDKDF (reference sequence). The full variable domain, its missing parts supplied by reference TRBV15 and TRBJ1-5, is DAMVIQNPRYQVTQFGKPVTLSCSQTLNHNVMYWYQQKSSQAPKLLFHYYDKDFNNEADTPDNFQSRRPNTSFCFLDIRSPGLGDTAMYLCATSWGGRARNQPQHFGDGTRLSIL.

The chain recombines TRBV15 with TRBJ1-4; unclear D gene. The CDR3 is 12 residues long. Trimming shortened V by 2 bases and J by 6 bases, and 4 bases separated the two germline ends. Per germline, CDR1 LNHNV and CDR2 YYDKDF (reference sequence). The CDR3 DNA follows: TGTGCCACCAGCAGATTGGATGAAAAACTGTTTTTT. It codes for CATSRLDEKLFF.

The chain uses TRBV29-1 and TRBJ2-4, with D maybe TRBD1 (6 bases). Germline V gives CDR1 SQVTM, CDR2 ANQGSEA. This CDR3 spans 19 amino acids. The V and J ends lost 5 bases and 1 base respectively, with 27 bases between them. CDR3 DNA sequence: TGCAGCGTTCCTGCCCAAGGTGGAACAGGGCCGTTGGCCAAAAACATTCAGTACTTC. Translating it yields CSVPAQGGTGPLAKNIQYF. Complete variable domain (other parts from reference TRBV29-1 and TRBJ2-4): SAVISQKPSRDICQRGTSLTIQCQVDSQVTMMFWYRQQPGQSLTLIATANQGSEATYESGFVIDKFPISRPNLTFSTLTVSNMSPEDSSIYLCSVPAQGGTGPLAKNIQYFGAGTRLSVL.

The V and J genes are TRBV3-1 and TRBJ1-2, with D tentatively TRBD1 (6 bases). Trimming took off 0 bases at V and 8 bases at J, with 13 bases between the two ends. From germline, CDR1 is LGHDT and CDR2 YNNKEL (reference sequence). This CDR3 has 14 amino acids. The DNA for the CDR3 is TGTGCCAGCAGCCAAGAATTCGGGGGCACGGGCTACACCTTC. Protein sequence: CASSQEFGGTGYTF.

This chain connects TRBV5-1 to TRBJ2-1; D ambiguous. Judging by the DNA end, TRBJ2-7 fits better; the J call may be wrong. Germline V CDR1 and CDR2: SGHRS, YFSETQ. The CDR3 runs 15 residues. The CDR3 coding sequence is TGCGCCAGCAGTCGCTCAGCTCACAACTCCTACGAGCAGTACTTC. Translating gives CASSRSAHNSYEQYF.

CDR3 protein: CASSFLSGLGSGANVLTF. The DNA for the CDR3 is TGTGCCAGCAGTTTTTTGTCAGGGTTGGGCTCTGGGGCCAACGTCCTGACTTTC. The rearrangement links TRBV27 to TRBJ2-6; maybe TRBD1 (5 bases). This CDR3 has 18 amino acids. Trimming took 3 bases from V and 0 from J, leaving 15 bases between them. Germline CDR1 MNHEY, CDR2 SMNVEV (reference sequence).

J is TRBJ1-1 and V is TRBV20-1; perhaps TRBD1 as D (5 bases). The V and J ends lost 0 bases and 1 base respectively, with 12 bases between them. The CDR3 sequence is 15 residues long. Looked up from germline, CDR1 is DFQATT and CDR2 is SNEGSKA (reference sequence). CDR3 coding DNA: TGCAGTGCTAGAGATCCGGGGCCACCGAACACTGAAGCTTTCTTT. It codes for CSARDPGPPNTEAFF.

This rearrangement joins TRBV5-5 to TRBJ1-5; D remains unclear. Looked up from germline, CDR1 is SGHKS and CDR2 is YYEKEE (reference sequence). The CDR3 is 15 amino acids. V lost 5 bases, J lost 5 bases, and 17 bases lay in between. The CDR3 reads CASRVGPFRDQPQHF. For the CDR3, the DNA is TGTGCCAGCAGAGTCGGACCGTTTAGAGATCAGCCCCAGCATTTT.

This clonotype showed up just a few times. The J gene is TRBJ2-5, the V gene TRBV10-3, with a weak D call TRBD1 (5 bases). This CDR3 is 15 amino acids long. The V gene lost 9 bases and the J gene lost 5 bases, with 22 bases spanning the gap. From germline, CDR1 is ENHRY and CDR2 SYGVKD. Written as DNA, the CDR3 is TGTGCCATAAGTCATCAGGGAAATTTTGGGGAGACCCAGTACTTC. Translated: CAISHQGNFGETQYF.

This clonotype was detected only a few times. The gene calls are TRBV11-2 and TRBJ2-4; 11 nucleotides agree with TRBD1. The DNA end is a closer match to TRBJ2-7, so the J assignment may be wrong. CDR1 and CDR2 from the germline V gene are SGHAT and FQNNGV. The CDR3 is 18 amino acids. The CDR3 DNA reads TGTGCCAGCAGCTTAGATGTTGGGACAGGGGGATGGACCTACGAGCAGTACTTC. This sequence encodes CASSLDVGTGGWTYEQYF.

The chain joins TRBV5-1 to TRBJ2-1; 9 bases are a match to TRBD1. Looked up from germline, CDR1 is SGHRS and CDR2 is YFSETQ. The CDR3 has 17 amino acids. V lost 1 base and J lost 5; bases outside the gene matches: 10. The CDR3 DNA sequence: TGCGCCAGCAGCTTGATGCCCCGGGACAGGGTAAACAATGAGCAGTTCTTC. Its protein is CASSLMPRDRVNNEQFF. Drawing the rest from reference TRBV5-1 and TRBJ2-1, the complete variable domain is KAGVTQTPRYLIKTRGQQVTLSCSPISGHRSVSWYQQTPGQGLQFLFEYFSETQRNKGNFPGRFSGRQFSNSRSEMNVSTLELGDSALYLCASSLMPRDRVNNEQFFGPGTRLTVL.